One T cell receptor (beta chain) is described in this entry. The entry originates in a study of blood T cell repertoires in COVID-19. Turning to the study itself: Sites in the United States, Italy and Spain provided acute and convalescent COVID-19 samples.

Authors' data handling: Using reference gene primer amplification, nucleated cell counts were estimated. Some clones are missing from TCRdb's copy, which holds only in-frame ones; the method was immunoSEQ multiplex PCR. The V and J calls and clone size are taken from that table; D and trimming were inferred from the DNA. Seen here are roughly 280,000 clones, 70% to 90% observed once, and the top ten hold about 4%. The cohort comprised adults aged roughly 18 to 100 years residing in 20 to 30 US areas. Cohort placement rested on clinical history that participants reported themselves. The CDR3 consists of 16 residues. Germline assignment: CDR1 PRHDT and CDR2 FYEKMQ (reference sequence). The V segment lost 6 bases and the J segment 3 bases; nucleotides outside the gene matches: 11.

This receptor was obtained from a woman in her 30s with acute COVID-19. Sequenced material: PBMCs or T cells enriched from blood (not recorded which). The V call is TRBV13, the J call TRBJ2-7, with 10 positions matching TRBD2. The CDR3 here is CASRFSGTSVYYEQYF. CDR3 sequence (DNA): TGTGCCAGCAGGTTTTCCGGGACTAGCGTATACTACGAGCAGTACTTC.